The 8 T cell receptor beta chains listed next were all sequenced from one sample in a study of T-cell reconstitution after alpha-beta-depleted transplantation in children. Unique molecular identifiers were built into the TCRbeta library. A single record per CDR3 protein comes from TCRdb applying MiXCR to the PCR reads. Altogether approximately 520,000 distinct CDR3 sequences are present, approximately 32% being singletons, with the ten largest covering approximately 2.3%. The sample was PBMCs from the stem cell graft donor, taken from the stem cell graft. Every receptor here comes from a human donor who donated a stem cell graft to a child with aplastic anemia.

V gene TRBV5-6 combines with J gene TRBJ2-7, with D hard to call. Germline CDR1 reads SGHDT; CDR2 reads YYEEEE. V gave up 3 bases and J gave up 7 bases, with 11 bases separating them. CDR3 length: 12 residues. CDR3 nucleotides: TGTGCCAGCAGCTGGGGAACAGCGGAGCAGTACTTC. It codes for CASSWGTAEQYF.

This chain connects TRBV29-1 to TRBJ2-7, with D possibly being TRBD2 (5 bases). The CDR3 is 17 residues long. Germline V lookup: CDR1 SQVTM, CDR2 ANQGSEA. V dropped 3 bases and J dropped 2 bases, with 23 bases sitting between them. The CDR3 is CSVDTQGGRMIPYEQYV. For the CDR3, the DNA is TGCAGCGTTGATACCCAAGGAGGACGGATGATCCCCTACGAGCAGTACGTC.

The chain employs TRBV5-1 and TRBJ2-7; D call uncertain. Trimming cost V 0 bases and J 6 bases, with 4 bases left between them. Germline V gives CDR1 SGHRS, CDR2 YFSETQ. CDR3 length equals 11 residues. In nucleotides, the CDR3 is TGCGCCAGCAGCTTGGCTAGCGAGCAGTACTTC. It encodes CASSLASEQYF.

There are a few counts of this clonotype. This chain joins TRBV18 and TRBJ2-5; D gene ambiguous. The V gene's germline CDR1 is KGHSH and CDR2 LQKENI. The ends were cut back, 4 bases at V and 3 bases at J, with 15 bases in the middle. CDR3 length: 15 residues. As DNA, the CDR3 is TGTGCCAGCTCACTACCCGGCGCCCCCAAAGAGACCCAGTACTTC. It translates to CASSLPGAPKETQYF.

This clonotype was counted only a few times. The CDR3 DNA reads TGTGCCAGCAGTCCGTGGACTAGCGGGAACACCGGGGAGCTGTTTTTT. Translated, it gives CASSPWTSGNTGELFF. The rearrangement links TRBV12-3 or TRBV12-4 to TRBJ2-2, with 10 positions matching TRBD2. The CDR3 is 16 amino acids. The J segment lost 1 base and the V segment lost 5 bases, leaving 4 bases of the junction unmatched.

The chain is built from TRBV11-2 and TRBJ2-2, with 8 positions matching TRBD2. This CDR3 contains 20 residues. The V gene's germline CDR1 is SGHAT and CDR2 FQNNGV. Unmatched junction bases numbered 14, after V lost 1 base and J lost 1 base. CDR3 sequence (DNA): TGTGCCAGCAGCTTAGTTCATTTATCGTTGGCGGGAGGGAACACCGGGGAGCTGTTTTTT. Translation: CASSLVHLSLAGGNTGELFF.

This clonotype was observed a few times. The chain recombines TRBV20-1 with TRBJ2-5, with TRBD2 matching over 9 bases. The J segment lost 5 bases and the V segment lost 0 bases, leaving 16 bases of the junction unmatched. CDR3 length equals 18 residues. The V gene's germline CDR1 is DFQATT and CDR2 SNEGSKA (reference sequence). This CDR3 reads CSARDRWGLAQRGETQYF. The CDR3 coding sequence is TGCAGTGCTAGAGATCGGTGGGGACTAGCACAGAGGGGGGAGACCCAGTACTTC.

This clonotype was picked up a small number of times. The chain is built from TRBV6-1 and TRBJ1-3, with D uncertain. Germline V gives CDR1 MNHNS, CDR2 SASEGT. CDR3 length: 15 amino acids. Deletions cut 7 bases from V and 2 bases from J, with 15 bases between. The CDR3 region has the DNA TGTGCCAGCACCCCACCTAGGTCCCCTGGAAACACCATATATTTT. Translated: CASTPPRSPGNTIYF.